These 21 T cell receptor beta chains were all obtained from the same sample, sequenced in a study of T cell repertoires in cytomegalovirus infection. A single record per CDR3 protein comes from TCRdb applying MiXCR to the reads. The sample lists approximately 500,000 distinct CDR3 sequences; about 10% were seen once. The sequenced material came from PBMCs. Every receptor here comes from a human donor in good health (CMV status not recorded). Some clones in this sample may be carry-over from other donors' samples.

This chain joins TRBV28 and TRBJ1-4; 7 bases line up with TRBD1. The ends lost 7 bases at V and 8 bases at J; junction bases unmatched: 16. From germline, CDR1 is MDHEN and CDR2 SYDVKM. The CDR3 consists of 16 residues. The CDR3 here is CASTSQGTASWEKLFF. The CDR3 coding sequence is TGTGCCAGCACCTCTCAAGGGACAGCCTCTTGGGAAAAACTGTTTTTT.

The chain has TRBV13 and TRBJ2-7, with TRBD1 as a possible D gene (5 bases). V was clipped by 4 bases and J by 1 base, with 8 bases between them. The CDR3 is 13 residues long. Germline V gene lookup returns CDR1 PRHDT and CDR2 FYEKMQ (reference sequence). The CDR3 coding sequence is TGTGCCAGCAGCTCGACAGATTCCTACGAGCAGTACTTC. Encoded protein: CASSSTDSYEQYF. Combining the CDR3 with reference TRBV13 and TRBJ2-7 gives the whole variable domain AAGVIQSPRHLIKEKRETATLKCYPIPRHDTVYWYQQGPGQDPQFLISFYEKMQSDKGSIPDRFSAQQFSDYHSELNMSSLELGDSALYFCASSSTDSYEQYFGPGTRLTVT.

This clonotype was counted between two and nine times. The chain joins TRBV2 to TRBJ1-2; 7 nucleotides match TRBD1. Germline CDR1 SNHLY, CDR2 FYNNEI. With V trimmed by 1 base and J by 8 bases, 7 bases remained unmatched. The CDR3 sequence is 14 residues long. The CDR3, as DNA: TGTGCCAGCAGTGAAGGCCTAGGGACAGAAGGCTACACCTTC. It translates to CASSEGLGTEGYTF.

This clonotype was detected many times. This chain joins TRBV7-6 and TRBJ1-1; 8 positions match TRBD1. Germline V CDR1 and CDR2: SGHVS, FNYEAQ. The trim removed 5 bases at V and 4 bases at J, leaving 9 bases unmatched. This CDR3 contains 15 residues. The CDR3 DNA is TGTGCCAGCAGCGCACAGGGGGAGGGAGCCACTGAAGCTTTCTTT. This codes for CASSAQGEGATEAFF.

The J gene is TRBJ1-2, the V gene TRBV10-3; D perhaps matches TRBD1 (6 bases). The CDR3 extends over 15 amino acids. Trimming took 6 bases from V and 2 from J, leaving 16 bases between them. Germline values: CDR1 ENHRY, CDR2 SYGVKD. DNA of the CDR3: TGTGCCATCAGAGCCCCAGGGGAGACCAACTATGGCTACACCTTC. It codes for CAIRAPGETNYGYTF.

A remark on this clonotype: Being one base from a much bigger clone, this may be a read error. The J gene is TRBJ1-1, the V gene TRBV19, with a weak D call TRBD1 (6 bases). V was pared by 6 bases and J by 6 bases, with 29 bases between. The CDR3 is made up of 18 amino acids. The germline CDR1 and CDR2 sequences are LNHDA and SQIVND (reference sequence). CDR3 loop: CASRLVPGQFIRGAEAFF. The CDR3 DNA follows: TGTGCCAGTAGGCTGGTACCGGGACAATTCATAAGGGGCGCTGAAGCTTTCTTT.

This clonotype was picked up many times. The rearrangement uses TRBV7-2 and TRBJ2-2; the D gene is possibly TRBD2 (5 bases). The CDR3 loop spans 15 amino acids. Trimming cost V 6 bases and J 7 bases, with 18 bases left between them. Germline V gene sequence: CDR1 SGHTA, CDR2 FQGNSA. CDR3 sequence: CASRRGLGVDGELFF. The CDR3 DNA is TGTGCCAGCAGACGGGGATTGGGTGTTGACGGGGAGCTGTTTTTT.

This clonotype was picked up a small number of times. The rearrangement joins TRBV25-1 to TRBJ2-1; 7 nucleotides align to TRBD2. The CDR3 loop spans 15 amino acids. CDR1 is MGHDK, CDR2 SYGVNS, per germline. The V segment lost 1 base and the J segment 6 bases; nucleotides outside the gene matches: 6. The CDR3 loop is CASSESRTRPNEQFF. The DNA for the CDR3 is TGTGCCAGCAGTGAATCCAGGACTAGGCCCAATGAGCAGTTCTTC.

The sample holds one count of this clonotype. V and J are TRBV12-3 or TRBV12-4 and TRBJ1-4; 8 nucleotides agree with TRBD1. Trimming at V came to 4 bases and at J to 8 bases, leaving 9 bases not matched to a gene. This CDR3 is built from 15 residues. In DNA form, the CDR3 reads TGTGCCAGCAGTTCCTCAGGGGGCTTCGGGGAAAAACTGTTTTTT. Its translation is CASSSSGGFGEKLFF.

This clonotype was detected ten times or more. CDR3 sequence reads: CSSGGQGYQETQYF. CDR3 in DNA: TGCAGCTCAGGGGGACAGGGGTACCAAGAGACCCAGTACTTC. The genes are TRBV29-1 and TRBJ2-5; 10 nucleotides match TRBD1. The CDR3 is 14 residues long. Trimming took 8 bases from V and 0 from J; bases not matched to a gene: 6. CDR1 is SQVTM, CDR2 ANQGSEA, per germline. The full variable domain, in which reference TRBV29-1 and TRBJ2-5 provide the parts outside the CDR3, is SAVISQKPSRDICQRGTSLTIQCQVDSQVTMMFWYRQQPGQSLTLIATANQGSEATYESGFVIDKFPISRPNLTFSTLTVSNMSPEDSSIYLCSSGGQGYQETQYFGPGTRLLVL.

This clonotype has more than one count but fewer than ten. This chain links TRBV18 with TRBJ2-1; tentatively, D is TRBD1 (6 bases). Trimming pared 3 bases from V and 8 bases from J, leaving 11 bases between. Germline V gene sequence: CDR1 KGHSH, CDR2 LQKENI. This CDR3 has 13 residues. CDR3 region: CASSPTGSDEQFF. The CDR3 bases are TGTGCCAGCTCACCTACAGGGTCAGATGAGCAGTTCTTC.

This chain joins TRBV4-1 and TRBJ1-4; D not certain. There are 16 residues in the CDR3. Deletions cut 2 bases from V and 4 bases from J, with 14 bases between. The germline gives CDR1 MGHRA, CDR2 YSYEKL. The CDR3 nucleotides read TGCGCCAGCAGCCAAAACGACGGAGAGGGTAATGAAAAACTGTTTTTT. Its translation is CASSQNDGEGNEKLFF.

The CDR3 nucleotides are TGTGCCAGCAGGGTCGGGACAGGGGATTACAATGAGCAGTTCTTC. Protein product: CASRVGTGDYNEQFF. The chain has TRBV2 and TRBJ2-1; 10 bases are shared with TRBD1. The CDR3 is made up of 15 amino acids. Trimming at V came to 6 bases and at J to 4 bases, leaving 6 bases not matched to a gene. CDR1 and CDR2 (germline): SNHLY, FYNNEI.

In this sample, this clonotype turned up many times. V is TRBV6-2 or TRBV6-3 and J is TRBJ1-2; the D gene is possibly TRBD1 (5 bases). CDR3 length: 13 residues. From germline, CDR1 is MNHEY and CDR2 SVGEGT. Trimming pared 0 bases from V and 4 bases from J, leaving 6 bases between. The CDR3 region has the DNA TGTGCCAGCAGTTACTCTGACAGCTATGGCTACACCTTC. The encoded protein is CASSYSDSYGYTF.

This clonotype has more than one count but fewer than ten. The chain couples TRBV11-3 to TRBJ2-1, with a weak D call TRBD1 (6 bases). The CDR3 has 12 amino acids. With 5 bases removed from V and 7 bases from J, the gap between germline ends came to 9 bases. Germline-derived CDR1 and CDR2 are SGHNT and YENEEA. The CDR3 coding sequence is TGTGCCAGCAGCAATGGACAGAATGAGCAGTTCTTC. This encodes CASSNGQNEQFF. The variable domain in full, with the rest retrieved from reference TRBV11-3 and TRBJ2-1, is EAGVVQSPRYKIIEKKQPVAFWCNPISGHNTLYWYLQNLGQGPELLIRYENEEAVDDSQLPKDRFSAERLKGVDSTLKIQPAELGDSAVYLCASSNGQNEQFFGPGTRLTVL.

CDR3: CASSPTEGAPGYGYTF. As DNA, the CDR3 is TGTGCCAGCAGCCCGACGGAGGGGGCGCCTGGGTATGGCTACACCTTC. The chain links TRBV7-3 to TRBJ1-2; 7 bases agree with TRBD1. The germline V gene encodes CDR1 SGHTA and CDR2 FQGTGA. The CDR3 runs 16 residues. The V gene end was trimmed by 5 bases and the J gene end by 5 bases; junction bases not matched to a gene: 14.

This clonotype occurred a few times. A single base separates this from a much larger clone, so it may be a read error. The CDR3 DNA reads as TGTGCCAGCAGCCGGACAGCTAGCACAGATACGCAGTATTTT. Its translation: CASSRTASTDTQYF. This sequence joins TRBV4-2 and TRBJ2-3; TRBD1 is a possible D gene (6 bases). The V gene's germline CDR1 is LGHNA and CDR2 YNFKEQ. Trimming took 4 bases from V and 0 from J, leaving 8 bases between them. CDR3 length: 14 amino acids.

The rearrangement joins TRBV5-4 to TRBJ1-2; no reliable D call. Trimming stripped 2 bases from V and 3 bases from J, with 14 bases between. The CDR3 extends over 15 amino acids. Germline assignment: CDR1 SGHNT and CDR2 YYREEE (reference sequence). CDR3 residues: CASSLRAAHHYGYTF. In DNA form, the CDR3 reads TGTGCCAGCAGCTTAAGGGCTGCCCACCACTATGGCTACACCTTC.

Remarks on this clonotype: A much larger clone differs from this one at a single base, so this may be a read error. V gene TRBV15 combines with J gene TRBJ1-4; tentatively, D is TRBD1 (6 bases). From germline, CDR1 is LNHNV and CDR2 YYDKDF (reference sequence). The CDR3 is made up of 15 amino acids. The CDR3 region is CATSRPGVTNEKMFF. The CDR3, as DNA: TGTGCCACCAGCAGACCAGGGGTAACTAATGAAAAAATGTTTTTT.

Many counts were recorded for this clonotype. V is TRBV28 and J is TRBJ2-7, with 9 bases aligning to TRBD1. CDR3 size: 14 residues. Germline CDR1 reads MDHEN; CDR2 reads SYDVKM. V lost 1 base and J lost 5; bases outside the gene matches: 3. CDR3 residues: CASSLSTGGDEQYF. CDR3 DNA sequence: TGTGCCAGCAGTTTATCTACAGGGGGCGACGAGCAGTACTTC.

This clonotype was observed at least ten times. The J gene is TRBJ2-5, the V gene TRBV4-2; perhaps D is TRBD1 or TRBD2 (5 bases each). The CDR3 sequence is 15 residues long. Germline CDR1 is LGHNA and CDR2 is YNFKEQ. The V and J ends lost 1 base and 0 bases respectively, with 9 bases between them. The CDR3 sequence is CASSQGGVNQETQYF. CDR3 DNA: TGTGCCAGCAGCCAAGGAGGGGTCAACCAAGAGACCCAGTACTTC.